Below are 18 T cell receptor beta chains sequenced from a single sample in a study of T cells in narcolepsy. Sequencing used immunoSEQ multiplex PCR; TCRdb keeps in-frame clones, though not all of them. The sample has approximately 20,000 clones; about 90% are singletons. Input material: CD45RA- memory CD4+ T cells from PBMCs. These receptor sequences come from a human donor with narcolepsy.

This chain links TRBV7-6 with TRBJ2-2; 8 bases line up with TRBD1. The CDR3 extends over 15 amino acids. Germline CDR1 is SGHVS and CDR2 is FNYEAQ. J was trimmed by 3 bases and V by 10 bases; bases with no gene match: 10. CDR3 sequence reads: CAIPRGQAHTGELFF. As DNA, the CDR3 is TGTGCCATCCCAAGGGGACAGGCACACACCGGGGAGCTGTTTTTT.

The chain links TRBV21-1 to TRBJ1-1; TRBD1 is taken as the D call from the table, unchecked against the DNA. TRBV21-1 is deemed a pseudogene. The CDR3 is 18 residues long. CDR3 loop: CASSRRDRAKTQNTEAFF. The CDR3 DNA sequence: TGTGCCAGCAGCAGGCGGGACAGGGCTAAAACTCAGAACACTGAAGCTTTCTTT.

The chain couples TRBV6-5 to TRBJ2-1; D possibly matches TRBD1 or TRBD2 (5 bases each). Trimming took off 10 bases at V and 5 bases at J, with 18 bases between the two ends. The germline V gene has CDR1 MNHEY and CDR2 SVGAGI. This CDR3 contains 14 residues. Here the CDR3 reads CATSRGVGDNEQFF. CDR3 sequence (DNA): TGTGCCACCTCGAGGGGCGTTGGGGACAATGAGCAGTTCTTC.

The chain couples TRBV2 to TRBJ1-2, with 8 bases that match TRBD1. The CDR3 has 15 amino acids. The germline V gene has CDR1 SNHLY and CDR2 FYNNEI. Unmatched junction bases numbered 10, after V lost 8 bases and J lost 2 bases. The DNA for the CDR3 is TGTGCCAGCGAACTTGATCAGGGGGCGAACTATGGCTACACCTTC. Its translation: CASELDQGANYGYTF. Based on the CDR3 plus reference TRBV2 and TRBJ1-2, the full variable domain is EPEVTQTPSHQVTQMGQEVILRCVPISNHLYFYWYRQILGQKVEFLVSFYNNEISEKSEIFDDQFSVERPDGSNFTLKIRSTKLEDSAMYFCASELDQGANYGYTFGSGTRLTVV.

The V gene is TRBV10-3, the J gene TRBJ1-5; TRBD1 matches at 7 bases. V lost 6 bases, J lost 7 bases, and 9 bases stayed unmatched. The CDR3 runs 14 residues. CDR1 ENHRY and CDR2 SYGVKD come from the germline V gene. CDR3 nucleotide sequence: TGTGCCATCAGCGCCGTACAGGGGAACCAGCCCCAGCATTTT. As protein: CAISAVQGNQPQHF.

The V call is TRBV9, the J call TRBJ2-3; 13 bases fit TRBD2. CDR3 length: 18 residues. Germline CDR1 and CDR2: SGDLS and YYNGEE. V trimming: 4 bases; J trimming: 1 base; junction bases outside the gene matches: 9. CDR3 DNA sequence: TGTGCCAGCAGCATCCGTCCCGGGACTAGCGGGGGCACAGATACGCAGTATTTT. Residues: CASSIRPGTSGGTDTQYF.

The V call is TRBV2, the J call TRBJ1-2; D ambiguous. The germline V and J ends were trimmed by 1 base and 5 bases, with 17 bases remaining between them. The CDR3 runs to 16 residues. Germline V gene sequence: CDR1 SNHLY, CDR2 FYNNEI. For the CDR3, the DNA is TGTGCCAGCAGTGAAGGGGTGTCTCTCCTCCCGTATGGCTACACCTTC. Translated, it gives CASSEGVSLLPYGYTF.

The V gene is TRBV5-6, the J gene TRBJ1-4; D possibly corresponds to TRBD1 (5 bases). Per the germline V gene, CDR1 is SGHDT and CDR2 is YYEEEE. CDR3 length: 14 residues. V lost 2 bases to trimming and J lost 8 bases, with 13 bases between them. In DNA, the CDR3 is TGTGCCAGCAGCTTACCGGGACCTGGGGAAAAACTGTTTTTT. Residues: CASSLPGPGEKLFF.

The chain recombines TRBV4-3 with TRBJ2-7, with a tentative D call TRBD1 (5 bases). CDR3 size: 16 residues. Germline CDR1 and CDR2: LGHNA and YSLEER. The ends were cut back, 2 bases at V and 2 bases at J, with 16 bases in the middle. CDR3 amino acids: CASSQRSAGPPYEQYF. The CDR3, as DNA: TGCGCCAGCAGCCAACGGTCGGCAGGGCCTCCCTACGAGCAGTACTTC.

V usage is TRBV5-1 and J usage is TRBJ2-7, with D maybe TRBD1 (6 bases). CDR3 length: 12 amino acids. V dropped 4 bases and J dropped 4 bases, with 9 bases sitting between them. Germline V gene data show CDR1 as SGHRS and CDR2 as YFSETQ. In DNA, the CDR3 is TGCGCCAGCAGCGCACAGGGTTACGAGCAGTACTTC. It codes for CASSAQGYEQYF.

The J gene is TRBJ1-4, the V gene TRBV7-2; no firm D call. CDR3 size: 14 residues. Per the germline V gene, CDR1 is SGHTA and CDR2 is FQGNSA. V lost 5 bases to trimming and J lost 9 bases, with 16 bases between them. CDR3 protein: CASSPRTGYKKLFF. DNA of the CDR3: TGTGCCAGCAGCCCTCGGACCGGGTACAAAAAACTGTTTTTT.

There are a few counts of this clone. The V and J genes are TRBV7-2 and TRBJ2-7, with D possibly TRBD2 on 6 matching bases. The CDR3 extends over 16 amino acids. From germline, CDR1 is SGHTA and CDR2 FQGNSA. Trimming shortened V by 0 bases and J by 4 bases, and 16 bases separated the two germline ends. The CDR3 region is CASSLAGGPASYEQYF. The CDR3 DNA reads TGTGCCAGCAGCTTAGCGGGGGGACCAGCGAGTTACGAGCAGTACTTC.

This clone turned up a few times. V and J are TRBV25-1 and TRBJ2-3; D perhaps matches TRBD2 (6 bases). Trimming took 3 bases from V and 6 from J, leaving 13 bases between them. The length of the CDR3 is 14 residues. Germline values: CDR1 MGHDK, CDR2 SYGVNS. The CDR3 region has the DNA TGTGCCAGCAGTGACAGACTAGTCTACGATACGCAGTATTTT. Translation: CASSDRLVYDTQYF.

This chain connects TRBV4-2 to TRBJ1-1; 7 bases align to TRBD1. Germline V gene sequence: CDR1 LGHNA, CDR2 YNFKEQ. The CDR3 spans 15 residues. The ends lost 5 bases at V and 11 bases at J; junction bases unmatched: 17. CDR3 in DNA: TGTGCCAGCAGCGCAGGGACAGTATTCGGGGCGCATGCTTTCTTT. As protein: CASSAGTVFGAHAFF.

V gene TRBV18 combines with J gene TRBJ1-2; a weak D match, TRBD1 (6 bases). The germline V gene has CDR1 KGHSH and CDR2 LQKENI. This CDR3 comprises 13 residues. V gave up 1 base and J gave up 8 bases, with 11 bases separating them. The CDR3 here is CASSPRPGDGYTF. As DNA, the CDR3 is TGTGCCAGCTCACCACGTCCAGGGGACGGCTACACCTTC.

The chain is built from TRBV7-2 and TRBJ1-5; TRBD1 agrees at 8 bases. Germline CDR1 and CDR2: SGHTA and FQGNSA. This CDR3 has 14 residues. After removal of 6 bases from V and 10 bases from J, the junction contained 11 bases not matched to a gene. DNA of the CDR3: TGTGCCAGCAGTTTTTCGGGACAGGACCAACCCCAGCATTTT. It codes for CASSFSGQDQPQHF.

This rearrangement joins TRBV6-1 to TRBJ1-1; a possible D gene is TRBD1 (6 bases). Deletions cut 4 bases from V and 1 base from J, with 13 bases between. The CDR3 totals 15 residues. Germline V gene lookup returns CDR1 MNHNS and CDR2 SASEGT. CDR3 sequence: CASSAAGARNTEAFF. The CDR3 DNA reads as TGTGCCAGCAGTGCCGCGGGGGCTCGGAACACTGAAGCTTTCTTT.

The gene calls are TRBV9 and TRBJ1-5, with 9 bases that match TRBD1. CDR1 is SGDLS, CDR2 YYNGEE, per germline. The CDR3 contains 15 residues. V lost 4 bases, J lost 6 bases, and 8 bases stayed unmatched. CDR3 loop: CASSPSTGGGQPQHF. In DNA, the CDR3 is TGTGCCAGCAGCCCAAGCACAGGGGGCGGTCAGCCCCAGCATTTT.